The next 18 T cell receptor beta chains were all read from a single sample in a study of shared clonotypes between healthy human individuals. The assay was immunoSEQ multiplex PCR, and TCRdb's table has in-frame clones only and misses some. The table lists approximately 180,000 clones, around 93% of them singletons. The sample consisted of naive CD4+ T cells sorted from blood. Subset reported: CD45RA+ positively selected. The receptor source for this set is a woman aged 25 to 39 in good health.

The chain uses TRBV28 and TRBJ2-3, with 8 bases that match TRBD2. The junction had 15 bases not matched to a gene; V was cut back by 6 bases and J by 4 bases. The germline gives CDR1 MDHEN, CDR2 SYDVKM. CDR3 size: 17 residues. CDR3 bases: TGTGCCAGCAGACGTACCAGCGGGAGTGGGGCTGCAGATACGCAGTATTTT. It yields the protein CASRRTSGSGAADTQYF.

This rearrangement joins TRBV2 to TRBJ1-6, with D hard to call. Looked up from germline, CDR1 is SNHLY and CDR2 is FYNNEI. V was cut by 6 bases and J by 7 bases, with 10 bases left in between. The CDR3 contains 13 residues. CDR3 nucleotides: TGTGCCAGCAGGGACGGACTAAATTCACCCCTCCACTTT. Its protein product is CASRDGLNSPLHF.

The chain combines TRBV28 with TRBJ2-5; perhaps TRBD2 as D (6 bases). The J call may be faulty, since TRBJ2-7 better matches the DNA end. Germline CDR1 and CDR2: MDHEN and SYDVKM. The CDR3 is made up of 15 amino acids. CDR3 loop: CASSSSGLTPYEQYF. CDR3 in DNA: TGTGCCAGCAGTTCAAGCGGGCTTACGCCCTACGAGCAGTACTTC.

As regards this clone: At one of its ends the junction is not consistent with the germline gene, which may arise from a read error. At the DNA level, this CDR3 is encoded by other sequences in the same sample as well. Here the CDR3 DNA reads TGTGCCAGCACCACCCTCCCTATATCTAACGTTCTGACTTTC. Translating it yields CASTTLPISNVLTF. The chain is built from TRBV5-4 and TRBJ2-6; D not resolved. The CDR3 contains 14 residues. Per the germline V gene, CDR1 is SGHNT and CDR2 is YYREEE (reference sequence).

V is TRBV5-6 and J is TRBJ2-2; D is unclear. CDR1 is SGHDT and CDR2 is YYEEEE in the germline V gene. V was shortened by 1 base and J by 0 bases, with 4 bases between the two germline ends. The CDR3 covers 14 residues. As DNA, the CDR3 is TGTGCCAGCAGCTTGTTCTCGAACACCGGGGAGCTGTTTTTT. It yields the protein CASSLFSNTGELFF.

This sequence joins TRBV30 and TRBJ2-7; TRBD1 might be the D (5 bases). The germline gives CDR1 GTSNPN, CDR2 SVGIG (reference sequence). The germline V and J ends were trimmed by 0 bases and 0 bases, with 12 bases remaining between them. The CDR3 length is 15 residues. For the CDR3, the DNA is TGTGCCTGGAGTGTAATGACAGCGAGCTCCTACGAGCAGTACTTC. Protein product: CAWSVMTASSYEQYF.

The chain has TRBV5-5 and TRBJ1-5, with D possibly matching TRBD1 (6 bases). The CDR3 is 13 amino acids. Germline V lookup: CDR1 SGHKS, CDR2 YYEKEE (reference sequence). The germline V and J ends were trimmed by 1 base and 4 bases, with 6 bases remaining between them. This chain's CDR3 is CASSLTGNQPQHF. The CDR3, as DNA: TGTGCCAGCAGCTTGACAGGGAATCAGCCCCAGCATTTT. Based on the CDR3 plus reference TRBV5-5 and TRBJ1-5, the full variable domain is DAGVTQSPTHLIKTRGQQVTLRCSPISGHKSVSWYQQVLGQGPQFIFQYYEKEERGRGNFPDRFSARQFPNYSSELNVNALLLGDSALYLCASSLTGNQPQHFGDGTRLSIL.

The J gene is TRBJ1-1, the V gene TRBV28; D is ambiguous. There are 10 residues in the CDR3. Trimming cost V 5 bases and J 4 bases, with 2 bases left between them. Germline CDR1 reads MDHEN; CDR2 reads SYDVKM. CDR3 DNA sequence: TGTGCCAGCAGTCGCACTGAAGCTTTCTTT. It encodes CASSRTEAFF.

V is TRBV12-5 and J is TRBJ2-1; no reliable D call. V shed 5 bases and J shed 3 bases, with 11 bases lying between them. Looked up from germline, CDR1 is LGHNT and CDR2 is FRNRAP. The CDR3 loop spans 14 amino acids. CDR3 in DNA: TGTGCTAGTGGTCCCCCCCCCAACTACAATGAGCAGTTCTTC. It is translated as CASGPPPNYNEQFF.

This clone was seen once. The rearrangement joins TRBV29-1 to TRBJ2-3, with 9 bases aligning to TRBD2. This CDR3 region has 16 residues. Germline V gene data show CDR1 as SQVTM and CDR2 as ANQGSEA. J was trimmed by 4 bases and V by 6 bases; bases with no gene match: 14. The CDR3 coding sequence is TGCAGCGTCGGGGAATTTGCGGGAGGGATAGCAGATACGCAGTATTTT. Translated: CSVGEFAGGIADTQYF.

The chain couples TRBV27 to TRBJ2-7, with a possible D match to TRBD1 (6 bases). The CDR3 runs 13 residues. V shed 3 bases and J shed 3 bases, with 9 bases lying between them. Germline-derived CDR1 and CDR2 are MNHEY and SMNVEV (reference sequence). The CDR3 loop is CASSFWTDYEQYF. The CDR3 region has the DNA TGTGCCAGCAGTTTCTGGACAGACTACGAGCAGTACTTC.

This chain connects TRBV7-6 to TRBJ2-7; 7 positions agree with TRBD1. The germline V gene has CDR1 SGHVS and CDR2 FNYEAQ. The CDR3 covers 14 residues. The trim removed 1 base at V and 4 bases at J, leaving 4 bases unmatched. The CDR3 nucleotides read TGTGCCAGCAGCTTAGTAGCAGGGGGATACGAGCAGTACTTC. Its translation is CASSLVAGGYEQYF.

The chain joins TRBV7-9 to TRBJ2-4, with TRBD2 as a possible D gene (6 bases). The CDR3 runs to 17 residues. The V end lost 0 bases, the J end lost 1 base, and 13 bases lay between the germline ends. Germline V gene data show CDR1 as SEHNR and CDR2 as FQNEAQ (reference sequence). The CDR3 loop is CASSLAGVSGAKNIQYF. The DNA for the CDR3 is TGTGCCAGCAGCTTAGCCGGTGTAAGCGGGGCCAAAAACATTCAGTACTTC.

This chain joins TRBV7-2 and TRBJ2-3, with D hard to call. Germline CDR1 is SGHTA and CDR2 is FQGNSA. The CDR3 has 13 amino acids. V was cut by 5 bases and J by 6 bases, with 12 bases left in between. The chain's CDR3 is CASSTRLGDTQYF. In DNA form, the CDR3 reads TGTGCCAGCAGCACCCGGCTGGGGGATACGCAGTATTTT.

The chain has TRBV28 and TRBJ2-7, with D tentatively TRBD1 (5 bases). Germline assignment: CDR1 MDHEN and CDR2 SYDVKM. Trimming removed 2 bases at V and 0 bases at J, with 8 bases between. This CDR3 is built from 14 residues. This CDR3 reads CASSLSQGSYEQYF. In DNA form, the CDR3 reads TGTGCCAGCAGTTTAAGTCAGGGCTCCTACGAGCAGTACTTC. The complete variable domain, with remaining parts taken from reference TRBV28 and TRBJ2-7, reads DVKVTQSSRYLVKRTGEKVFLECVQDMDHENMFWYRQDPGLGLRLIYFSYDVKMKEKGDIPEGYSVSREKKERFSLILESASTNQTSMYLCASSLSQGSYEQYFGPGTRLTVT.

The chain is built from TRBV10-1 and TRBJ1-3; no clear D gene. Between the trimmed V and J ends, which lost 6 bases and 0 bases, there was a span of 6 bases. This CDR3 spans 13 amino acids. Germline CDR1 WNHNN, CDR2 SYGVQD (reference sequence). The CDR3 DNA is TGCGCCAGCAGGCCAGGCTCTGGAAACACCATATATTTT. As protein: CASRPGSGNTIYF.

DNA of the CDR3: TGTGCCACCAACGGCGGGCGGAACACCGGGGAGCTGTTTTTT. This sequence encodes CATNGGRNTGELFF. This chain links TRBV27 with TRBJ2-2, with D perhaps TRBD2 (5 bases). CDR1 is MNHEY, CDR2 SMNVEV, per germline (reference sequence). V was pared by 10 bases and J by 1 base, with 13 bases between. The length of the CDR3 is 14 residues.

The rearrangement joins TRBV5-5 to TRBJ1-2; the D is unclear. V lost 0 bases to trimming and J lost 4 bases, with 16 bases between them. The germline V gene has CDR1 SGHKS and CDR2 YYEKEE (reference sequence). The CDR3 extends over 16 amino acids. DNA of the CDR3: TGTGCCAGCAGCTTGGGAGGCACTCCACCTGGCTATGGCTACACCTTC. Translating gives CASSLGGTPPGYGYTF.